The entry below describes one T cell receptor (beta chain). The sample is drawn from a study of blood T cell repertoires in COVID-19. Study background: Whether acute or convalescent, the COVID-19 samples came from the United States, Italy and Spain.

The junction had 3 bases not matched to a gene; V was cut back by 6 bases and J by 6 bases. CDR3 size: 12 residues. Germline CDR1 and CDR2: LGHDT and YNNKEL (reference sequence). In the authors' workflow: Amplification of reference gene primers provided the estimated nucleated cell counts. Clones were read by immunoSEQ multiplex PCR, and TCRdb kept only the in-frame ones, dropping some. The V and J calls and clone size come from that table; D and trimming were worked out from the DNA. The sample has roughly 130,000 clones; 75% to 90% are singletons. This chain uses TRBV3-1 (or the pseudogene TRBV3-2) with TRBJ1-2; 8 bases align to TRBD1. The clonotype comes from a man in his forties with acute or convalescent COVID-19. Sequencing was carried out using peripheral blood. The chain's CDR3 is CASSRDRNGYTF. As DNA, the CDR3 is TGTGCCAGCAGTCGGGACAGGAATGGCTACACCTTC.